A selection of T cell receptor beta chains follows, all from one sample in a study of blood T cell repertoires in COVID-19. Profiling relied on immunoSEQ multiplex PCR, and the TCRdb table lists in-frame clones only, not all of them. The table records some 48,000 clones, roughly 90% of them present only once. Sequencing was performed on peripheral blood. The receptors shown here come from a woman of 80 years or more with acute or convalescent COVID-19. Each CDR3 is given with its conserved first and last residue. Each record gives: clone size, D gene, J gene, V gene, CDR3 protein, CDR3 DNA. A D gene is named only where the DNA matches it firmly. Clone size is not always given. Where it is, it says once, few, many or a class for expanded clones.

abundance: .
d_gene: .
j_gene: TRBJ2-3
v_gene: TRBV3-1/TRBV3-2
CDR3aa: CASSQESGTDTQYF
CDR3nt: TGTGCCAGCAGCCAAGAATCGGGCACAGATACGCAGTATTTT

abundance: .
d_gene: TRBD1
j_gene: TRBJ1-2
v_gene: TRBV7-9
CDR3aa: CASSLVLAGGGYGYTF
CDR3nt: TGTGCCAGCAGCTTAGTGCTTGCAGGGGGCGGCTATGGCTACACCTTC

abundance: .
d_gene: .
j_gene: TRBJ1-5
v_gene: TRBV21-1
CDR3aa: CASSIRGAGQSQPQHF
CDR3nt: TGTGCCAGCAGCATACGGGGGGCAGGGCAAAGTCAGCCCCAGCATTTT

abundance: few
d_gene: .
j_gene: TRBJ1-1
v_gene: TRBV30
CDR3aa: CAWSRQEPNTEAFF
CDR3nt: TGTGCCTGGAGCCGACAGGAGCCGAACACTGAAGCTTTCTTT

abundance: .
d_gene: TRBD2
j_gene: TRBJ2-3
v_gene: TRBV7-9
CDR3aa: CATDGTSGWADTQYF
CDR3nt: TGTGCCACCGACGGGACTAGCGGGTGGGCAGATACGCAGTATTTT

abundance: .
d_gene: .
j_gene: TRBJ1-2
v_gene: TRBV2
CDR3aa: CASSETGRYGYTF
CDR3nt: TGTGCCAGCAGTGAAACAGGACGCTATGGCTACACCTTC

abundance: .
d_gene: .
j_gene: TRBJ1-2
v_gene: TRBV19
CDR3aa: CASRNTGTYGYTF
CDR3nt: TGTGCCAGTAGAAACACAGGGACCTATGGCTACACCTTC

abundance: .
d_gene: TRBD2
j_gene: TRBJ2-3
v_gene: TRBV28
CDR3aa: CASRTSLGTSGASTSTDTQYF
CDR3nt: TGTGCCAGCAGAACTTCCCTCGGGACTAGCGGGGCCTCAACTAGCACAGATACGCAGTATTTT

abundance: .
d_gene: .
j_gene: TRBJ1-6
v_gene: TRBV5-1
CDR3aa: CASSLAGSGAGGNSPLHF
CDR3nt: TGCGCCAGCAGCTTGGCGGGGTCAGGGGCAGGTGGTAATTCACCCCTCCACTTT

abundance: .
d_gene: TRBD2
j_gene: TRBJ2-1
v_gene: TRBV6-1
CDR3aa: CASSEELAGERFF
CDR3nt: TGTGCCAGCAGTGAAGAACTAGCGGGCGAAAGGTTCTTC

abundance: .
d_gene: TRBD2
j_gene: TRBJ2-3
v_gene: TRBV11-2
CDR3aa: CASSLGAGGTVDTQYF
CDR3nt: TGTGCCAGCAGCCTAGGAGCGGGGGGTACAGTAGATACGCAGTATTTT

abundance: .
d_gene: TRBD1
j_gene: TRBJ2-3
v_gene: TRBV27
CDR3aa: CASSLRGTGADTQYF
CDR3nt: TGTGCCAGCAGTTTAAGGGGGACAGGGGCAGATACGCAGTATTTT

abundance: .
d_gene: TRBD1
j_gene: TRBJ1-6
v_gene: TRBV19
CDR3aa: CASSTDRASSYNSPLHF
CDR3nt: TGTGCCAGTAGTACCGACAGGGCGAGCTCCTATAATTCACCCCTCCACTTT

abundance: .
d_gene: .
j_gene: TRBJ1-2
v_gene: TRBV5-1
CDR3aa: CASSLASDYGYTF
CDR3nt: TGCGCCAGCAGCTTGGCCTCCGACTATGGCTACACCTTC

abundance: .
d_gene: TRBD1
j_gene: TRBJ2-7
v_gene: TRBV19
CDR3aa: CASTSIGAGGEDEQYF
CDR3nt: TGTGCCAGTACATCCATCGGGGCAGGGGGCGAAGACGAGCAGTACTTC

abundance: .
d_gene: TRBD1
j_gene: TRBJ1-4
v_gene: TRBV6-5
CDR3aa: CASSAGTGFEKLFF
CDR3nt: TGTGCCAGCAGCGCCGGGACAGGGTTTGAAAAACTGTTTTTT

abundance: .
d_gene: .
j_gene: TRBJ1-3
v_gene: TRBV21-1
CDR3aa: CASSIPRGPGNTIYF
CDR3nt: TGTGCCAGCAGCATCCCCAGGGGGCCTGGAAACACCATATATTTT

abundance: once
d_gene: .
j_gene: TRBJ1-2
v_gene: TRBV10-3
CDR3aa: CAISESRESNYGYTF
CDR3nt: TGTGCCATCAGTGAGTCCAGGGAATCGAACTATGGCTACACCTTC

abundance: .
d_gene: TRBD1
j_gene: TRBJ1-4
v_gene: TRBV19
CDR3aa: CASSIPAGGGEKLFF
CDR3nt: TGTGCCAGTAGTATTCCCGCAGGGGGCGGTGAAAAACTGTTTTTT

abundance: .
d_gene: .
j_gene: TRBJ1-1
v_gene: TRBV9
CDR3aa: CASSARVQGEAFF
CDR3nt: TGTGCCAGCAGCGCCCGGGTCCAGGGGGAAGCTTTCTTT

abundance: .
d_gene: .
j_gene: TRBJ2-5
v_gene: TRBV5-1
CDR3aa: CASSLGGAQETQYF
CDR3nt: TGCGCCAGCAGCTTGGGTGGGGCCCAAGAGACCCAGTACTTC

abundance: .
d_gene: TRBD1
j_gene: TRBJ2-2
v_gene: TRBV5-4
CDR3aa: CASRRRGQGGTGELFF
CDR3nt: TGTGCCAGCAGACGCCGAGGACAGGGGGGAACCGGGGAGCTGTTTTTT

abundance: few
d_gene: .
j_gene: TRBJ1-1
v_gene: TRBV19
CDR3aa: CASSIGQPNAEAFF
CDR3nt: TGTGCCAGTAGTATCGGACAGCCTAACGCTGAAGCTTTCTTT

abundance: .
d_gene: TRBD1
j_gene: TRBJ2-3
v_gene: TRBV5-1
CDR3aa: CASSRTGISTDTQYF
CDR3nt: TGCGCCAGCAGCCGGACAGGGATCAGCACAGATACGCAGTATTTT

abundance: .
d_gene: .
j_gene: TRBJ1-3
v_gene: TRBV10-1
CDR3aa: CASMDISGNTIYF
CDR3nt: TGCGCCAGCATGGACATCTCTGGAAACACCATATATTTT

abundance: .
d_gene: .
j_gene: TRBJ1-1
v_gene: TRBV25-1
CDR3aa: CASSEQGRTEAFF
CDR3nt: TGTGCCAGCAGTGAACAGGGTAGGACTGAAGCTTTCTTT

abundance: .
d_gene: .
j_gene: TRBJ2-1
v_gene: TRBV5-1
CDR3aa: CASSLGAGGNEQFF
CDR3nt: TGCGCCAGCAGCTTGGGAGCCGGGGGCAATGAGCAGTTCTTC

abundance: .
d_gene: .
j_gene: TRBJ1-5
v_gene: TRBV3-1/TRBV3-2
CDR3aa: CASSQYMTTPILGPQHF
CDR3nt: TGTGCCAGCAGCCAATATATGACAACCCCTATCTTAGGGCCCCAGCATTTT

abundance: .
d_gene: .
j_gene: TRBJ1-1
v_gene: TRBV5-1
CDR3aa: CASSFGETGEAFF
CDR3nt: TGCGCCAGCAGCTTCGGGGAGACAGGCGAAGCTTTCTTT

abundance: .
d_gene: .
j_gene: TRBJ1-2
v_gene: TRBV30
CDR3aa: CALHRGVGYTF
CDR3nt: TGTGCCCTTCATCGGGGAGTGGGCTACACCTTC

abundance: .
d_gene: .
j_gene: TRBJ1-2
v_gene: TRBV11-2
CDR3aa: CASSFTGEGGGYTF
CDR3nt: TGTGCCAGCAGCTTCACCGGGGAGGGGGGTGGCTACACCTTC

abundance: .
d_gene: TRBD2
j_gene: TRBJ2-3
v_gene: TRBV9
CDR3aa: CASSVGVASGARGTQYF
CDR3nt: TGTGCCAGCAGCGTAGGTGTGGCTAGCGGGGCGCGGGGGACGCAGTATTTT

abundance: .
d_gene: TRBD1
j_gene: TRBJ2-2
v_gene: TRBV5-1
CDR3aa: CASSGRGTGGTGELFF
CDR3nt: TGCGCCAGCAGCGGCCGTGGGACAGGGGGAACCGGGGAGCTGTTTTTT

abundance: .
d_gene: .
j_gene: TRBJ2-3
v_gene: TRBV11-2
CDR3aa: CASSLDPRVSMGYF
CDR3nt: TGTGCCAGCAGCTTAGATCCGAGGGTATCAATGGGGTATTTT

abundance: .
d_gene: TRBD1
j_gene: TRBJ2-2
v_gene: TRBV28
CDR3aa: CASSRGQGRAGELFF
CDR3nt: TGTGCCAGCAGCCGAGGACAGGGGAGGGCCGGGGAGCTGTTTTTT

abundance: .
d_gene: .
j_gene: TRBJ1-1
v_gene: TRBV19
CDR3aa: CASRSNGANTEAFF
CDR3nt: TGTGCCAGTAGAAGCAATGGGGCTAACACTGAAGCTTTCTTT

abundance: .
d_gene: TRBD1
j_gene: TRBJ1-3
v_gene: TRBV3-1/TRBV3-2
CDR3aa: CASSFTQGANTIYF
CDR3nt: TGTGCCAGCAGCTTTACACAGGGGGCAAACACCATATATTTT

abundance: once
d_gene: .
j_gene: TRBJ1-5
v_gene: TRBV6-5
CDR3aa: CASSGSWGQPQHF
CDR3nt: TGTGCCAGTTCAGGGTCCTGGGGTCAGCCCCAGCATTTT

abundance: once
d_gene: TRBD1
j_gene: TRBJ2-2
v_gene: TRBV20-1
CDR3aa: CSGDREGELFF
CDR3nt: TGCAGCGGTGACAGGGAAGGGGAGCTGTTTTTT